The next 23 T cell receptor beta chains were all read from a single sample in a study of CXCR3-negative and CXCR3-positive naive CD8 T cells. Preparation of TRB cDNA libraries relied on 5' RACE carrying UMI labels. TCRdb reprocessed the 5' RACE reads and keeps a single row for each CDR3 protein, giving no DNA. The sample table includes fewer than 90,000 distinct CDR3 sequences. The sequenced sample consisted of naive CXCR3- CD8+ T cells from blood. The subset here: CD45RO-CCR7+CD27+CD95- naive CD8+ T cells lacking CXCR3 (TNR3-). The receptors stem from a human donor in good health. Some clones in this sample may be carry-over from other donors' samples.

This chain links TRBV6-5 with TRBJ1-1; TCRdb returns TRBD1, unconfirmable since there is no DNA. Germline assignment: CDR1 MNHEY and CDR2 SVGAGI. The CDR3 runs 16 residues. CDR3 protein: CASSYTRGLMNTEAFF.

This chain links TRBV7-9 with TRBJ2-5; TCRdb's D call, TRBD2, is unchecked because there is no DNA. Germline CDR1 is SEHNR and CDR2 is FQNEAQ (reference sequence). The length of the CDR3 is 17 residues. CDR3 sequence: CASSLVETSGVQETQYF.

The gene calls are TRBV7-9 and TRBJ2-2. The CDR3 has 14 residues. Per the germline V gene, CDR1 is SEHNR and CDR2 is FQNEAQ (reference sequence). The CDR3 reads CASSLARDTGELFF.

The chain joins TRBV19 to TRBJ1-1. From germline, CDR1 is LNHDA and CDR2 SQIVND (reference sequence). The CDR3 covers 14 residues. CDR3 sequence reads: CASSKMNHNTEAFF.

Here the CDR3 reads CASPVRLGAGASYEQYF. The J gene is TRBJ2-7, the V gene TRBV21-1; TCRdb's D call, TRBD1, is unchecked because there is no DNA. TRBV21-1 represents a pseudogene. The CDR3 is 17 amino acids.

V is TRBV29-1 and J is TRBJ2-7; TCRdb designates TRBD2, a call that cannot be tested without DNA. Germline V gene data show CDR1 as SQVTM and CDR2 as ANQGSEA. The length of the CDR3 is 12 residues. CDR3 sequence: CSVDGGDYEQYF.

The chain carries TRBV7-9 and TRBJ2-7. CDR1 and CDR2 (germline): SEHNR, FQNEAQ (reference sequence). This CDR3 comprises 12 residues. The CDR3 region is CASSLANYEQYF.

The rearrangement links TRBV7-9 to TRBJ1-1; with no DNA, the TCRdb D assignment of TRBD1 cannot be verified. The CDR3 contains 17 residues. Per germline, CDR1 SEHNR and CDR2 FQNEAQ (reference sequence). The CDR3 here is CASSFLGQGAGNTEAFF.

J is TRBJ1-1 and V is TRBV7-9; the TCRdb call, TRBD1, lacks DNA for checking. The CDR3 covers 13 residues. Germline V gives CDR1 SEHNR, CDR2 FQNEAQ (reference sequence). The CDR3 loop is CASSLEPGTEAFF. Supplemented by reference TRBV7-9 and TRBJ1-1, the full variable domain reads DTGVSQNPRHKITKRGQNVTFRCDPISEHNRLYWYRQTLGQGPEFLTYFQNEAQLEKSRLLSDRFSAERPKGSFSTLEIQRTEQGDSAMYLCASSLEPGTEAFFGQGTRLTVV.

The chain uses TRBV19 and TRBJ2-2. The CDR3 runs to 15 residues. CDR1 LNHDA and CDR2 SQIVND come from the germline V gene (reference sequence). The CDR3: CASSLVSGNTGELFF.

CDR3 amino acids: CASSLSSGGAPEQYF. The chain links TRBV7-2 to TRBJ2-7; TCRdb designates TRBD2, a call that cannot be tested without DNA. There are 15 residues in the CDR3. The V gene's germline CDR1 is SGHTA and CDR2 FQGNSA.

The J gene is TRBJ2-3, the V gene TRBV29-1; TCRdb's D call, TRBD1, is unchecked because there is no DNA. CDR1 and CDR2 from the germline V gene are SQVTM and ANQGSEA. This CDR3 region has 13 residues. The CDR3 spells CSFRDGYTDTQYF.

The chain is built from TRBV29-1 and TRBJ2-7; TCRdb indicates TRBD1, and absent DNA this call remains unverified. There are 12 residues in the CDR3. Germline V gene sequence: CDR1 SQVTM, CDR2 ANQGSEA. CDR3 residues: CSGITGPYEQYF.

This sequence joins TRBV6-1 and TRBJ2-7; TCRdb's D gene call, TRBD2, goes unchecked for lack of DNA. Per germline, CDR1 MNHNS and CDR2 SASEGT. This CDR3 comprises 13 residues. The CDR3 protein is CASSEGLHYEQYF.

This chain's CDR3 is CASSLPLPTGPYEQYF. The chain couples TRBV28 to TRBJ2-7; TCRdb's D call, TRBD2, is unchecked because there is no DNA. The CDR3 contains 16 residues. Per the germline V gene, CDR1 is MDHEN and CDR2 is SYDVKM.

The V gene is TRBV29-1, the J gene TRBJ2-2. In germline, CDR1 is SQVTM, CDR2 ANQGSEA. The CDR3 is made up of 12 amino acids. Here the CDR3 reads CSVEIGSGELFF.

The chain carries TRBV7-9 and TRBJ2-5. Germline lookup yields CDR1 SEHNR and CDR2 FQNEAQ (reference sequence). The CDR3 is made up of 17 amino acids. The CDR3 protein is CASTTLGPTGDQETQYF. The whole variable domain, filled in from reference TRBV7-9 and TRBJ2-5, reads DTGVSQNPRHKITKRGQNVTFRCDPISEHNRLYWYRQTLGQGPEFLTYFQNEAQLEKSRLLSDRFSAERPKGSFSTLEIQRTEQGDSAMYLCASTTLGPTGDQETQYFGPGTRLLVL.

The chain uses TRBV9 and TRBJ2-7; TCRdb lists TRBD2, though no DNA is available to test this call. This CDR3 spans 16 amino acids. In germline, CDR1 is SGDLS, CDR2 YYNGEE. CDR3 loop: CASSPRISGSSYEQYF.

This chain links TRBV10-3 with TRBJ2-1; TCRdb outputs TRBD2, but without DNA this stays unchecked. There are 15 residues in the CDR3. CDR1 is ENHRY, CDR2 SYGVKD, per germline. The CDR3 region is CAISEGREDPNEQFF.

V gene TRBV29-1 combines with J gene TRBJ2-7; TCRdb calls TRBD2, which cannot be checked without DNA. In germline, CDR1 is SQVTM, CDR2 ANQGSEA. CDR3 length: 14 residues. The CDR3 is CSVLGTPTALEQYF.

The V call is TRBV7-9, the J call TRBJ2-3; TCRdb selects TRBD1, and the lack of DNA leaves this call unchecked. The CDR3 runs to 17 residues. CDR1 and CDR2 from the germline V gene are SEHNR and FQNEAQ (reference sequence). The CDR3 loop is CASSSHLRGPPTDTQYF. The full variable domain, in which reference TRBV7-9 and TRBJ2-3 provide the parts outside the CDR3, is DTGVSQNPRHKITKRGQNVTFRCDPISEHNRLYWYRQTLGQGPEFLTYFQNEAQLEKSRLLSDRFSAERPKGSFSTLEIQRTEQGDSAMYLCASSSHLRGPPTDTQYFGPGTRLTVL.

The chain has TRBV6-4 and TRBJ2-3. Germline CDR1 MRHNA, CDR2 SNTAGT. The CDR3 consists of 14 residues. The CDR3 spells CASSEGASTDTQYF.

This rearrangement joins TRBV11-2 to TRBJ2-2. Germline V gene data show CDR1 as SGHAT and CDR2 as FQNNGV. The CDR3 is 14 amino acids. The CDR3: CASSLGTELGELFF.